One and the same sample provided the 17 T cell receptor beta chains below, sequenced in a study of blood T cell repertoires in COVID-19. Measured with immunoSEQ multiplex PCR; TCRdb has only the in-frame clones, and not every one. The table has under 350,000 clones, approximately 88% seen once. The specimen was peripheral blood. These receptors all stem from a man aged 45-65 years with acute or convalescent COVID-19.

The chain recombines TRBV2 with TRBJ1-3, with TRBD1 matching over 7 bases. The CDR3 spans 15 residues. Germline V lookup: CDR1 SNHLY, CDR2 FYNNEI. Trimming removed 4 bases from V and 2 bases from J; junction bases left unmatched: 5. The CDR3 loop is CASSAATGTGNTIYF. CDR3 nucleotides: TGTGCCAGCAGTGCCGCGACAGGGACTGGAAACACCATATATTTT.

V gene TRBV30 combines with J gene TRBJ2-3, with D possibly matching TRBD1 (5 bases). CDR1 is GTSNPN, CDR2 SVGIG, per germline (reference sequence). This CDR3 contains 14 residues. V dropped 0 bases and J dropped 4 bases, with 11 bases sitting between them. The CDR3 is CAWSVSVGADTQYF. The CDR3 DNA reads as TGTGCCTGGAGTGTTTCAGTAGGGGCAGATACGCAGTATTTT.

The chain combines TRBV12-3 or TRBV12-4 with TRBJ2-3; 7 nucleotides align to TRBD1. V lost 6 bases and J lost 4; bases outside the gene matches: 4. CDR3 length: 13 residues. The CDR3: CASRRTGADTQYF. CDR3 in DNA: TGTGCCAGCAGACGAACAGGGGCAGATACGCAGTATTTT.

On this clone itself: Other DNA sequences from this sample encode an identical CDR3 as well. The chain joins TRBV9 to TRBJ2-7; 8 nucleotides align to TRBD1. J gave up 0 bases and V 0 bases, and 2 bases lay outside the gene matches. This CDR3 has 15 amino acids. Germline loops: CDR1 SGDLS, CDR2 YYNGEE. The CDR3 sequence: CASSVGQGISYEQYF. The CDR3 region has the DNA TGTGCCAGCAGCGTAGGACAGGGGATCTCCTACGAGCAGTACTTC.

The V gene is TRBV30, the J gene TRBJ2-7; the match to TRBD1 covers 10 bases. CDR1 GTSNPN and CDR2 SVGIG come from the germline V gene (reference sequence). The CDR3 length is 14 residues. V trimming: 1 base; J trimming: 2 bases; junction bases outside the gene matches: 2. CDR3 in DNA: TGTGCCTGGAGTGCCGGGACAGGGGCCTACGAGCAGTACTTC. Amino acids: CAWSAGTGAYEQYF.

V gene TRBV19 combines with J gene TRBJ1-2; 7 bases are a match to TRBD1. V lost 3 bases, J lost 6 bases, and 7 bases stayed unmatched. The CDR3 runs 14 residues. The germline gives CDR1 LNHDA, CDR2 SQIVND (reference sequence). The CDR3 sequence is CASSIPGGPNGYTF. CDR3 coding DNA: TGTGCCAGTAGTATCCCAGGGGGGCCGAATGGCTACACCTTC. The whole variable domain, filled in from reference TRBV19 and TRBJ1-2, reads DGGITQSPKYLFRKEGQNVTLSCEQNLNHDAMYWYRQDPGQGLRLIYYSQIVNDFQKGDIAEGYSVSREKKESFPLTVTSAQKNPTAFYLCASSIPGGPNGYTFGSGTRLTVV.

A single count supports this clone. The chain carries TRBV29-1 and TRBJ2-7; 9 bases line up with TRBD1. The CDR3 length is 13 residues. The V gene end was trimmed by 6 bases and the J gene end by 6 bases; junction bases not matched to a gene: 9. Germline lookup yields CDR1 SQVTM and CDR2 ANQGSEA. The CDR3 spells CSVLGTGTGEQYF. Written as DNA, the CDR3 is TGCAGCGTGCTCGGGACAGGGACGGGCGAGCAGTACTTC.

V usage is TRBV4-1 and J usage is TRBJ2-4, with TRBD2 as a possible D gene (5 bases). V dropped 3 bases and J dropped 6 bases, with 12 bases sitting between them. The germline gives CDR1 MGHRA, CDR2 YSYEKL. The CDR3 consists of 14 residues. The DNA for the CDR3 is TGCGCCAGCAGCCAGCCGACGGAGGCAAACATTCAGTACTTC. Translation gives CASSQPTEANIQYF.

CDR3 protein: CASSLNPRREQFF. CDR3 coding DNA: TGTGCCAGCAGCTTAAACCCGCGGCGTGAGCAGTTCTTC. The genes are TRBV7-3 and TRBJ2-1, with D unresolved. The CDR3 runs 13 residues. The V end was cut by 1 base, the J end by 9 bases, with 10 bases between. Germline V gene lookup returns CDR1 SGHTA and CDR2 FQGTGA.

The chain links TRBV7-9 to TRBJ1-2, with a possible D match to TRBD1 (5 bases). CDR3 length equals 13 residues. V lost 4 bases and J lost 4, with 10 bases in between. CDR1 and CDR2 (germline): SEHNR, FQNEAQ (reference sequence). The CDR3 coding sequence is TGTGCCAGCAGCTCGGGACTCGGCTATGGCTACACCTTC. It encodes CASSSGLGYGYTF.

Here the CDR3 reads CASSSTPRAQETQYF. CDR3 in DNA: TGCGCCAGCAGCTCCACCCCACGAGCTCAAGAGACCCAGTACTTC. J is TRBJ2-5 and V is TRBV5-1, with D unresolved. Germline CDR1 SGHRS, CDR2 YFSETQ. The CDR3 spans 15 residues. Trimming shortened V by 3 bases and J by 2 bases, and 14 bases separated the two germline ends.

The CDR3: CASSWSRRDYEQYF. The CDR3, as DNA: TGTGCCAGCAGCTGGAGTCGGCGGGACTACGAGCAGTACTTC. The rearrangement links TRBV7-8 to TRBJ2-7; D is perhaps TRBD2 (6 bases). The CDR3 is 14 residues long. Germline CDR1 and CDR2: SGHVS and FQNEAQ. Trimming stripped 4 bases from V and 3 bases from J, with 13 bases between.

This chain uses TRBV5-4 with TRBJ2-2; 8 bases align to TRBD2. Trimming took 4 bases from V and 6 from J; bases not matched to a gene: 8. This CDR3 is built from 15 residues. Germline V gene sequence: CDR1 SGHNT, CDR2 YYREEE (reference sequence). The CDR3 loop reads CASSPREGGPGELFF. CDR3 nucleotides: TGTGCCAGCAGCCCCCGGGAGGGGGGACCCGGGGAGCTGTTTTTT.

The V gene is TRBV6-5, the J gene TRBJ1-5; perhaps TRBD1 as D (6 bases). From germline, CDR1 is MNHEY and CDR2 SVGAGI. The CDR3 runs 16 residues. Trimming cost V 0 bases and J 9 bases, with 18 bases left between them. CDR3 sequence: CASSYSGNGQGWPQHF. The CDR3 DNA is TGTGCCAGCAGTTACTCCGGGAACGGGCAGGGGTGGCCCCAGCATTTT.

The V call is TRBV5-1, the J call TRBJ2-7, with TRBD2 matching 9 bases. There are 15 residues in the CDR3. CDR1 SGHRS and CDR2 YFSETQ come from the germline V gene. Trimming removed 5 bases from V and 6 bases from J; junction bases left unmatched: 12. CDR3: CASSMNAGTSPEQYF. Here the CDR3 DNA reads TGCGCCAGCAGTATGAACGCCGGGACTAGCCCCGAGCAGTACTTC.

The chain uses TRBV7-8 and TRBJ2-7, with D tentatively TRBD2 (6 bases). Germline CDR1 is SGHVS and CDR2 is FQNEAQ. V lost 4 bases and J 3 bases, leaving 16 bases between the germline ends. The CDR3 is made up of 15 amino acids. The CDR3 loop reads CASSSLWDSGYEQYF. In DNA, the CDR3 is TGTGCCAGCAGCTCCCTCTGGGACTCCGGCTACGAGCAGTACTTC.

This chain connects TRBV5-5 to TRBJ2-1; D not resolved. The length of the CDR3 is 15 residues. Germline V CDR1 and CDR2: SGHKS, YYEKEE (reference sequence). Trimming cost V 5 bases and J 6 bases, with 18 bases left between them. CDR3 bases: TGTGCCAGCAGTTTGCCGAACGGTCCCCTCAATGAGCAGTTCTTC. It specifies CASSLPNGPLNEQFF. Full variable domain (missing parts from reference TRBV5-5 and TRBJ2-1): DAGVTQSPTHLIKTRGQQVTLRCSPISGHKSVSWYQQVLGQGPQFIFQYYEKEERGRGNFPDRFSARQFPNYSSELNVNALLLGDSALYLCASSLPNGPLNEQFFGPGTRLTVL.